This T cell receptor beta chain was found in a study of shared clonotypes between healthy human individuals. Across the whole study: Used for every donor were three CD4 naive, three CD4 memory, two CD8 naive and one CD8 memory plate.

Investigators spread the genomic DNA of each subset evenly over several immunoSEQ plates. As processed by the authors: ImmunoSEQ output held junction-only sequences without quality scores, so filtering differed. Here immunoSEQ multiplex PCR was the method, and the copy in TCRdb shows in-frame clones only, minus some. V, J and clone size were drawn from that table, and D and trimming were deduced from the DNA. This sample carries millions of clones, about 95% of them seen once, and the ten largest clones take 0.9% to 1.3%. Germline CDR1 and CDR2: SEHNR and FQNEAQ (reference sequence). After removal of 2 bases from V and 2 bases from J, the junction contained 6 bases not matched to a gene. This CDR3 comprises 15 residues. The naive CD8 population came from CD45RO-negative cells selected for CCR7, without terminally differentiated effector memory CD45RA+ cells.

The TCR was taken from a man aged 18 to 35 in good health. The chain uses TRBV7-9 and TRBJ2-7; 7 bases are a match to TRBD1. Sequencing used naive CD8+ T cells sorted from blood. CDR3 amino acids: CASSLLQGPTYEQYF. The CDR3 nucleotides are TGTGCCAGCAGCTTATTACAGGGGCCTACCTACGAGCAGTACTTC.